The sequence of this T cell receptor beta chain was determined in a study of cytomegalovirus exposure and HLA in healthy donors (dated by TCRdb to about 2017). General notes on the study: The 500 to 800 repertoires of the first cohort and the roughly 110 validation repertoires were produced on the same platform, according to a later analysis. The study aimed to test whether signatures of past pathogen exposure could be identified by cataloging public T cell receptors. Along with the 666-subject first cohort, a separate validation cohort of roughly 110 different subjects was used. To predict cytomegalovirus infection status, the study brought together high-throughput TCR immunosequencing, statistical association of individual TCRs with disease status, and machine learning. What the research found in general, with its limitations: The classifier was reported to diagnose cytomegalovirus status with high specificity and sensitivity in both the original cohort and the validation cohort. A later analysis found that TCRs clustered in the first cohort also tended to co-occur in the 120 validation repertoires, with approximately 95% of cluster scores above 0. Across donors, most TCR sequences were observed very rarely, whereas some public TCRs were present in many individuals. The study gave a list of roughly 150 TCR beta chains associated with cytomegalovirus. A few of the identified cytomegalovirus-associated TCR beta chains were confirmed in vitro to be specific for cytomegalovirus antigens. A later analysis lacked HLA typing for the validation cohort, so it scored co-occurrence in that cohort across all 120 or so repertoires. It was suggested by the authors that the approach could potentially be generalized to other disease states and immunological phenotypes.

Receptor libraries were prepared by the immunoSEQ multiplex PCR assay. In the paper's pipeline: A statistical classification framework was built for diagnosing cytomegalovirus status from the catalog of TCR beta chain sequences. The clones in this table, taken by TCRdb from immuneACCESS, are in-frame only. Not every clone is retained; where verified, under half of the shortfall comes from an unresolved V gene, and the cause of the rest is unknown. That table gives V, J and clone size, and the DNA gave D and trimming. In all, the sample holds under 130,000 clones, and roughly 86% of those were seen once. The top ten constitute about 4% of the sample. The cysteine opens and the phenylalanine closes a CDR3 of 13 amino acids. The only DNA kept is the CDR3, 39 bases in frame from the first base. CDR1 LNHDA and CDR2 SQIVND were looked up in the germline V gene (reference sequence). Trimmed from V: 10 bases; trimmed from J: 7 bases; junction bases lacking a gene match: 11.

In regard to this clone: It has no known antigen specificity. No qualities accompany the bases; no much larger clone lies one base away.

The donors were included in the validation cohort of some 120 subjects, a group kept apart from the approximately 690-subject first cohort. The clonotype was recovered from a woman aged 18-35 years in good health and CMV-seropositive. Here the chain combines TRBV19 and TRBJ1-1; the central 8 bases match TRBD1. Sequencing was done on a sample of PBMCs. The CDR3 loop reads CAIGARGLDEAFF. The sequence in DNA is TGTGCCATTGGGGCCAGGGGGCTGGATGAAGCTTTCTTT.